The clone carrying this TCR beta chain was detected only a few times. Its antigen is as yet unknown. V was shortened by 0 bases and J by 6 bases, with 17 bases between the two germline ends. CDR3 length equals 16 residues. Germline CDR1 and CDR2: LGHDT and YNNKEL (reference sequence). The data derive from a study of identical twins. TCRdb independently ran MiXCR on the 5' RACE reads; one entry per CDR3 protein. Of hundreds of thousands of distinct CDR3 sequences in the sample, approximately 22% were seen once. General study results and limits: Cross-sectional statistics, not tracking of the same donors, supported the conclusions.

This sample also belongs to another study, concerning T cells expressing NK-cell markers.

This sequence originates from a woman younger than 35 in good health. Sequenced input: PBMCs. The chain couples TRBV3-1 to TRBJ1-1, with D possibly matching TRBD1 (6 bases). CDR3 nucleotide sequence: TGTGCCAGCAGCCAAGATTGGAGGGGGACGGGCGCTGAAGCTTTCTTT. It is translated as CASSQDWRGTGAEAFF.